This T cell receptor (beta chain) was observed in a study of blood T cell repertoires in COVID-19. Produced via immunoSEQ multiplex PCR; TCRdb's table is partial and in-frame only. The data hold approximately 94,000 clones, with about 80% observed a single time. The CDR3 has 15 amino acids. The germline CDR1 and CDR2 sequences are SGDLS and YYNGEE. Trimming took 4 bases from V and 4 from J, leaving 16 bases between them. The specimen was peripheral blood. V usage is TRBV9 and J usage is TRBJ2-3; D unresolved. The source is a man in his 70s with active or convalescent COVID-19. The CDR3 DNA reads TGTGCCAGCAGCCCGGCGGCAGTGCTTGCAGATACGCAGTATTTT. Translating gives CASSPAAVLADTQYF. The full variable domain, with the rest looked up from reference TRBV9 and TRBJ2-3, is DSGVTQTPKHLITATGQRVTLRCSPRSGDLSVYWYQQSLDQGLQFLIQYYNGEERAKGNILERFSAQQFPDLHSELNLSSLELGDSALYFCASSPAAVLADTQYFGPGTRLTVL.